The 5 T cell receptor beta chains given below trace back to one sample, sequenced in a study of T cell responses to AZD1222 COVID-19 vaccine. TCRdb's table, derived via immunoSEQ multiplex PCR, lists solely in-frame clones and lacks some. Found here are some 110,000 clones, 80% to 90% of them singletons; the top ten hold about 8.7%. The sample in question was peripheral blood, obtained on day 0 of AZD1222 vaccination. The origin of the receptors is an adult in good health.

The J gene is TRBJ2-7, the V gene TRBV7-2; D may correspond to TRBD1 or TRBD2 (5 bases each). Trimming pared 2 bases from V and 2 bases from J, leaving 13 bases between. Germline loops: CDR1 SGHTA, CDR2 FQGNSA. The CDR3 is made up of 15 amino acids. CDR3 DNA: TGTGCCAGCAGCTTAAAACGGGACGGTCCCTACGAGCAGTACTTC. It translates to CASSLKRDGPYEQYF.

The chain joins TRBV10-3 to TRBJ1-2, with 7 bases fitting TRBD1. V was pared by 8 bases and J by 5 bases, with 8 bases of the junction left unmatched. The CDR3 sequence is 13 residues long. Germline V CDR1 and CDR2: ENHRY, SYGVKD. This CDR3 is CAIGKDRAYGYTF. The CDR3 nucleotides are TGTGCCATCGGGAAAGACAGGGCTTATGGCTACACCTTC.

J is TRBJ2-2 and V is TRBV14; TRBD2 matches at 11 bases. V lost 8 bases and J lost 0; bases outside the gene matches: 8. The CDR3 is made up of 17 amino acids. Germline V gene lookup returns CDR1 SGHDN and CDR2 FVKESK. The CDR3 loop is CASAPLAGGTNTGELFF. DNA for the CDR3: TGTGCCAGCGCTCCTCTAGCGGGGGGAACGAACACCGGGGAGCTGTTTTTT.

The chain joins TRBV21-1 to TRBJ2-2; TRBD2 was called by the table and not checked on the DNA. TRBV21-1 is tagged as a pseudogene. This CDR3 region has 17 residues. DNA of the CDR3: TGTGCCAGCAGCAAATATGCGTCAGTAGCGGGTCCCGGGGAGCTGTTTTTT. It codes for CASSKYASVAGPGELFF.

The CDR3 reads CASSDRGISGANVLTF. For the CDR3, the DNA is TGTGCCAGCAGTGACAGGGGGATTTCTGGGGCCAACGTCCTGACTTTC. The rearrangement joins TRBV6-1 to TRBJ2-6; 7 bases fit TRBD1. Trimming at V came to 3 bases and at J to 1 base, leaving 3 bases not matched to a gene. The CDR3 extends over 16 amino acids. Germline CDR1 reads MNHNS; CDR2 reads SASEGT.